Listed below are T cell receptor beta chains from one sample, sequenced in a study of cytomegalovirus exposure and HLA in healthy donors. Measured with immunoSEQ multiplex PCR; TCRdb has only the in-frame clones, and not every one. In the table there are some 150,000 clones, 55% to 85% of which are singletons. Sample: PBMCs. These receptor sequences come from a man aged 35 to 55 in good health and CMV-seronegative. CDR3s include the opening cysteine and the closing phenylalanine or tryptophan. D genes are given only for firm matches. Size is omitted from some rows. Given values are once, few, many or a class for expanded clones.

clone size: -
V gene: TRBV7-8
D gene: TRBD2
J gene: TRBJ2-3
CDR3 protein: CASSLSGDTDTQYF
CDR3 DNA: TGTGCCAGCAGCCTAAGCGGGGACACAGATACGCAGTATTTT

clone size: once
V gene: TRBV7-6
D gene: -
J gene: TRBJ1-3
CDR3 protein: CASSPSPGSSGNTIYF
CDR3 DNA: TGTGCCAGCAGCCCCTCCCCAGGGTCATCTGGAAACACCATATATTTT

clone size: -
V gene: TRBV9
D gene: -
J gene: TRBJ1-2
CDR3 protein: CASSVGSAGGDGYTF
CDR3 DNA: TGTGCCAGCAGCGTAGGCAGTGCGGGGGGCGACGGCTACACCTTC

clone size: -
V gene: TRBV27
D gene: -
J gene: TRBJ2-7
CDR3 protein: CASSLLGSGYEQYF
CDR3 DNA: TGTGCCAGCAGTTTATTGGGGAGCGGCTACGAGCAGTACTTC

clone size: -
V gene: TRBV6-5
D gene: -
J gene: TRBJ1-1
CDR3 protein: CASSYGRNTEAFF
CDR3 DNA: TGTGCCAGCAGTTACGGTAGGAACACTGAAGCTTTCTTT

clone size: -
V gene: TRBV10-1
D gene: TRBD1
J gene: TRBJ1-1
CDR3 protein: CASRGKGRGDTEAFF
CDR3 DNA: TGCGCCAGCAGGGGGAAGGGCAGGGGGGACACTGAAGCTTTCTTT

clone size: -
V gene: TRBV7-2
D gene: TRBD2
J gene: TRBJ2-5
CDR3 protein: CASSLLLAEETQYF
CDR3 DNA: TGTGCCAGCAGCTTGTTGCTAGCGGAAGAGACCCAGTACTTC

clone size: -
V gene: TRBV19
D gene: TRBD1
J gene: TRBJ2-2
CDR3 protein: CASSRGQGWYTGELFF
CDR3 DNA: TGTGCCAGTAGTAGGGGACAGGGTTGGTACACCGGGGAGCTGTTTTTT

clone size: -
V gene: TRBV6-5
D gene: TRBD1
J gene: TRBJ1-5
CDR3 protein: CASSLTGGPSNQPQHF
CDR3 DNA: TGTGCCAGCAGTTTAACAGGGGGTCCTAGCAATCAGCCCCAGCATTTT

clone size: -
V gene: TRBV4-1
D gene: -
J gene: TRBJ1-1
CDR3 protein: CASSQEFMNTEAFF
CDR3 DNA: TGCGCCAGCAGCCAAGAATTCATGAACACTGAAGCTTTCTTT

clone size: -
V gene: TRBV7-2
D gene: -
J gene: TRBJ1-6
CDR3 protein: CASSFAGVDSPLHF
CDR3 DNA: TGTGCCAGCAGCTTTGCAGGGGTTGACTCACCCCTCCACTTT

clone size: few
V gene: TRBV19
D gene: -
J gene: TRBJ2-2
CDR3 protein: CASQSGTGELFF
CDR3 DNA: TGTGCCAGCCAATCGGGGACCGGGGAGCTGTTTTTT

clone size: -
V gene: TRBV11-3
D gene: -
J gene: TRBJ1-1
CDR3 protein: CASSPQDGTEAFF
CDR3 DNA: TGTGCCAGCAGCCCCCAGGATGGGACTGAAGCTTTCTTT

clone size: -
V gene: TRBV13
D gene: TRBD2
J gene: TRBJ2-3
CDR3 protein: CASSSPTSMADTQYF
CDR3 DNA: TGTGCCAGCAGCTCGCCGACTAGCATGGCAGATACGCAGTATTTT

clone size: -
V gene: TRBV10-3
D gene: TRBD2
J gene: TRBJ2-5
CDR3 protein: CAISDHLAGEFETQYF
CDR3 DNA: TGTGCCATCAGTGATCACCTAGCGGGGGAGTTTGAGACCCAGTACTTC

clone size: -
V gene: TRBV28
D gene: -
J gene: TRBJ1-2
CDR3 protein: CASSLTGGPVYGYTF
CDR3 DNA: TGTGCCAGCAGTTTAACCGGGGGACCGGTCTATGGCTACACCTTC

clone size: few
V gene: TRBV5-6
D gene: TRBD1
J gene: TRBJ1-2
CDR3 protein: CASSPDVPYRGLGYGYTF
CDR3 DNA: TGTGCCAGCAGCCCTGACGTACCCTACAGGGGGCTTGGCTATGGCTACACCTTC

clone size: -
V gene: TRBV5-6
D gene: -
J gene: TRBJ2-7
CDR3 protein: CASSSTALYEQYF
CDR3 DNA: TGTGCCAGCAGCTCGACAGCCCTCTACGAGCAGTACTTC

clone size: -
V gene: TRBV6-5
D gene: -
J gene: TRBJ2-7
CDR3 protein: CASSYSPGEQYF
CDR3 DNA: TGTGCCAGCAGTTATTCCCCGGGGGAGCAGTACTTC

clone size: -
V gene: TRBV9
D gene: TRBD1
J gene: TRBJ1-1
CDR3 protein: CASSVRQGVTEAFF
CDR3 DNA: TGTGCCAGCAGCGTAAGGCAGGGGGTGACTGAAGCTTTCTTT

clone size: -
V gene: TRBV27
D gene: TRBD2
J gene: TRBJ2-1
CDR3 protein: CASRPLAGPSYNEQFF
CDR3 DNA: TGTGCCAGCAGGCCACTAGCGGGGCCCTCCTACAATGAGCAGTTCTTC

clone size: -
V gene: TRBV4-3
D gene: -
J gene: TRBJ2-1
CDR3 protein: CASSQWERFPFASSYNEQFF
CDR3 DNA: TGCGCCAGCAGCCAATGGGAGCGGTTCCCCTTCGCCAGCTCCTACAATGAGCAGTTCTTC

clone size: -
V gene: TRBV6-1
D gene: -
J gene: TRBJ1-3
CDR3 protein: CASRKELSGNTIYF
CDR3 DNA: TGTGCCAGCAGGAAGGAGTTGTCGGGAAACACCATATATTTT

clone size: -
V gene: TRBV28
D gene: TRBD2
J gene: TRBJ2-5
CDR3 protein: CASSTVFPGLAAGKWETQYF
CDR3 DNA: TGTGCCAGCAGTACGGTCTTCCCAGGACTAGCGGCCGGGAAGTGGGAGACCCAGTACTTC

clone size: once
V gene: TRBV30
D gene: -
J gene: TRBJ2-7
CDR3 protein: CAWSVGAYEQYF
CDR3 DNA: TGTGCCTGGAGTGTGGGCGCCTACGAGCAGTACTTC

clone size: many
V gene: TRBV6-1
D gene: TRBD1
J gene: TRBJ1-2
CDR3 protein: CASSEGEGGHGYTF
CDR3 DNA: TGTGCCAGCAGTGAGGGAGAAGGGGGCCATGGCTACACCTTC

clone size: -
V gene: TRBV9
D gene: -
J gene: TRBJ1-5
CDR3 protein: CASPLGGQPQHF
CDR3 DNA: TGTGCCAGCCCCCTGGGGGGACAGCCCCAGCATTTT